The next 19 T cell receptor beta chains were all read from a single sample in a study of persistence of HIV-infected CD4 T cells. This was the immunoSEQ version 4 assay in survey mode. TCRdb keeps only in-frame clones here, not all; method: immunoSEQ multiplex PCR. The sample has roughly 34,000 clones; roughly 80% are singletons. Cells were stimulated with CMV-infected fibroblast lysates at 10 ug/mL. Sorted nonresponding memory CD4+ T cells were CD40L-negative, CD69-negative, CD45RO-high. These receptors have no identified antigens. The sample in question was CD4+ T cells sorted from PBMCs after approximately 20-hour stimulation, obtained from a patient who received antiretroviral therapy. The origin of the receptors is an adult woman with HIV who was CMV-seropositive.

This clone was detected a few times. J is TRBJ2-2 and V is TRBV5-1; D may be TRBD1 (5 bases). V was cut by 3 bases and J by 1 base, with 10 bases left in between. The CDR3 consists of 15 residues. Germline lookup yields CDR1 SGHRS and CDR2 YFSETQ. CDR3 in amino acids: CASSSRTMNTGELFF. CDR3 nucleotides: TGCGCCAGCAGCTCCAGGACAATGAACACCGGGGAGCTGTTTTTT.

V is TRBV10-2 and J is TRBJ2-6; D gene unclear. The CDR3 length is 15 residues. Trimming shortened V by 4 bases and J by 4 bases, and 11 bases separated the two germline ends. Germline V gene lookup returns CDR1 WSHSY and CDR2 SAAADI. The CDR3 spells CASSGAMGGANVLTF. Written as DNA, the CDR3 is TGCGCCAGCAGTGGTGCTATGGGGGGGGCCAACGTCCTGACTTTC.

The genes are TRBV15 and TRBJ1-1, with D uncertain. Germline V lookup: CDR1 LNHNV, CDR2 YYDKDF (reference sequence). V lost 7 bases, J lost 0 bases, and 9 bases lay in between. CDR3 length: 13 residues. CDR3 residues: CATKANLNTEAFF. The CDR3 nucleotides are TGTGCCACCAAGGCGAATTTGAACACTGAAGCTTTCTTT.

The chain couples TRBV7-8 to TRBJ1-1; D is ambiguous. The CDR3 is made up of 16 amino acids. The germline V gene has CDR1 SGHVS and CDR2 FQNEAQ. With 6 bases removed from V and 0 bases from J, the gap between germline ends came to 17 bases. The DNA of the CDR3 is TGTGCCAGCAGTCCGATCTACAAGGGAGTGAACACTGAAGCTTTCTTT. The encoded protein is CASSPIYKGVNTEAFF.

V usage is TRBV25-1 and J usage is TRBJ2-2; D not resolved. CDR3 size: 13 residues. Germline V CDR1 and CDR2: MGHDK, SYGVNS. Between the trimmed V and J ends, which lost 7 bases and 6 bases, there was a span of 12 bases. This CDR3 is CASTQWEAGELFF. The CDR3 nucleotides are TGTGCCAGCACCCAGTGGGAAGCCGGGGAGCTGTTTTTT.

The rearrangement uses TRBV2 and TRBJ1-5; the match to TRBD1 covers 7 bases. The germline V gene encodes CDR1 SNHLY and CDR2 FYNNEI. CDR3 size: 15 residues. With V trimmed by 6 bases and J by 5 bases, 10 bases remained unmatched. The CDR3 spells CASSLRQGTDQPQHF. In DNA, the CDR3 is TGTGCCAGCAGCCTCCGACAGGGTACGGATCAGCCCCAGCATTTT.

The rearrangement joins TRBV7-2 to TRBJ1-3, with D possibly TRBD1 on 6 matching bases. Trimming left V 4 bases short and J 0 bases short, with 10 bases between. CDR1 and CDR2 (germline): SGHTA, FQGNSA. The CDR3 is 15 residues long. The CDR3 reads CASSSGGSSGNTIYF. The CDR3 region has the DNA TGTGCCAGCAGCTCTGGGGGCAGCTCTGGAAACACCATATATTTT.

This sequence joins TRBV6-5 and TRBJ1-1; 7 bases align to TRBD1. This CDR3 is 15 amino acids long. From germline, CDR1 is MNHEY and CDR2 SVGAGI. J lost 4 bases, V lost 2 bases, and 7 bases had no gene match. The CDR3 coding sequence is TGTGCCAGCAGTTACCCCAGGGGGGGGCGCACTGAAGCTTTCTTT. Its protein product is CASSYPRGGRTEAFF.

The chain joins TRBV7-3 to TRBJ2-7; 7 positions agree with TRBD2. Germline CDR1 reads SGHTA; CDR2 reads FQGTGA. This CDR3 comprises 15 residues. J lost 0 bases, V lost 5 bases, and 7 bases had no gene match. The CDR3 loop reads CASSPSGRTSYEQYF. The DNA for the CDR3 is TGTGCCAGCAGCCCCTCCGGGAGGACCTCCTACGAGCAGTACTTC.

The chain employs TRBV27 and TRBJ2-3; D unclear. The CDR3 totals 15 residues. V lost 6 bases to trimming and J lost 0 bases, with 13 bases between them. Germline-derived CDR1 and CDR2 are MNHEY and SMNVEV (reference sequence). The CDR3 DNA sequence: TGTGCCAGCAGACTTACGACGGTGAGCACAGATACGCAGTATTTT. Amino acids: CASRLTTVSTDTQYF.

The rearrangement links TRBV13 to TRBJ1-1, with D possibly TRBD1 on 6 matching bases. Deletions cut 2 bases from V and 4 bases from J, with 14 bases between. This CDR3 is built from 15 residues. Germline CDR1 is PRHDT and CDR2 is FYEKMQ (reference sequence). The CDR3: CASSLTGLVGTEAFF. DNA for the CDR3: TGTGCCAGCAGCTTAACAGGGCTGGTGGGCACTGAAGCTTTCTTT.

This sequence joins TRBV21-1 and TRBJ1-4; the table's D call, TRBD1, was not checked against the DNA. TRBV21-1 corresponds to a pseudogene. This CDR3 is 19 amino acids long. The CDR3 protein is CASSKGGTGGMGTNEKLFF. CDR3 bases: TGTGCCAGCAGCAAAGGCGGGACAGGGGGTATGGGAACTAATGAAAAACTGTTTTTT.

The chain links TRBV28 to TRBJ2-7; a possible D gene is TRBD2 (6 bases). The CDR3 covers 16 residues. CDR1 MDHEN and CDR2 SYDVKM come from the germline V gene. Deletions cut 5 bases from V and 2 bases from J, with 19 bases between. This CDR3 is CASSPPRGNGPYEQYF. The CDR3 nucleotides are TGTGCCAGCAGTCCCCCCCGCGGGAATGGGCCCTACGAGCAGTACTTC.

This clone was seen once. The rearrangement uses TRBV24-1 and TRBJ2-7, with TRBD2 matching 14 bases. Germline V gene data show CDR1 as KGHDR and CDR2 as SFDVKD. With 3 bases clipped from V and 2 bases from J, the junction kept 8 bases outside the gene matches. The CDR3 is 18 amino acids. CDR3 protein: CATSDTSRTSGGTYEQYF. Written as DNA, the CDR3 is TGTGCCACCAGTGATACGTCCAGGACTAGCGGGGGGACCTACGAGCAGTACTTC.

This clone showed up just a few times. This rearrangement joins TRBV7-9 to TRBJ2-7, with 7 bases fitting TRBD1. This CDR3 contains 14 residues. V lost 5 bases to trimming and J lost 4 bases; unmatched junction nucleotides: 8. From germline, CDR1 is SEHNR and CDR2 FQNEAQ (reference sequence). Here the CDR3 reads CASSVRQGRYEQYF. As DNA, the CDR3 is TGTGCCAGCAGCGTCCGACAGGGAAGGTACGAGCAGTACTTC.

The chain links TRBV28 to TRBJ2-2; the match to TRBD2 covers 7 bases. J lost 1 base, V lost 7 bases, and 3 bases had no gene match. This CDR3 has 14 residues. Germline V gene sequence: CDR1 MDHEN, CDR2 SYDVKM. The CDR3 protein is CASISGKNTGELFF. Here the CDR3 DNA reads TGTGCCAGCATCAGCGGGAAGAACACCGGGGAGCTGTTTTTT.

This chain connects TRBV5-8 to TRBJ2-1; tentatively, D is TRBD1 or TRBD2 (6 bases each). The V end lost 5 bases, the J end lost 7 bases, and 16 bases lay between the germline ends. The germline gives CDR1 SGHTS, CDR2 YDEGEE. This CDR3 region has 14 residues. The CDR3 DNA is TGTGCCAGCAGGGGGGGCCCCGTCTCGAATGAGCAGTTCTTC. Its translation: CASRGGPVSNEQFF. The full variable domain, rest sourced from reference TRBV5-8 and TRBJ2-1, is EAGVTQSPTHLIKTRGQQATLRCSPISGHTSVYWYQQALGLGLQFLLWYDEGEERNRGNFPPRFSGRQFPNYSSELNVNALELEDSALYLCASRGGPVSNEQFFGPGTRLTVL.

The CDR3 region is CASKSNVGGRETQYF. The CDR3 nucleotides are TGTGCCAGCAAGTCGAACGTTGGAGGACGAGAGACCCAGTACTTC. The J gene is TRBJ2-5, the V gene TRBV11-3; possible D gene TRBD2, 5 bases. Germline V gene data show CDR1 as SGHNT and CDR2 as YENEEA. The ends were cut back, 7 bases at V and 4 bases at J, with 19 bases in the middle. The CDR3 is 15 residues long.

The V and J genes are TRBV19 and TRBJ1-4; 8 nucleotides agree with TRBD1. The CDR3 covers 15 residues. V trimming: 5 bases; J trimming: 10 bases; junction bases outside the gene matches: 12. In germline, CDR1 is LNHDA, CDR2 SQIVND (reference sequence). This chain's CDR3 is CASSSRAGGTVKLFF. The CDR3 nucleotides are TGTGCCAGTAGTTCCCGCGCAGGGGGCACGGTAAAACTGTTTTTT.